The next 5 T cell receptor beta chains were all read from a single sample in a study of T cell responses to AZD1222 COVID-19 vaccine. TCRdb's copy holds only in-frame clones and misses some; the assay was immunoSEQ multiplex PCR. The profile covers approximately 43,000 clones, with more than 70% appearing a single time and around a quarter taken by the ten largest. Sequences were derived from peripheral blood, sampled 28 days after the second AZD1222 dose. Receptors were obtained from an adult who received the AZD1222 COVID-19 vaccine.

The V call is TRBV30, the J call TRBJ1-4; D is unclear. Trimming shortened V by 1 base and J by 0 bases, and 9 bases separated the two germline ends. This CDR3 is 15 amino acids long. Germline V gives CDR1 GTSNPN, CDR2 SVGIG (reference sequence). CDR3 protein: CAWSEWASTNEKLFF. The CDR3 DNA follows: TGTGCCTGGAGTGAATGGGCTTCAACTAATGAAAAACTGTTTTTT.

The rearrangement uses TRBV5-6 and TRBJ2-1; TRBD1 matches 7 bases. The CDR3 runs 15 residues. V lost 1 base, J lost 9 bases, and 10 bases stayed unmatched. CDR1 and CDR2 from the germline V gene are SGHDT and YYEEEE. In nucleotides, the CDR3 is TGTGCCAGCAGCTTGCGAGACAGGGTACCCTTTGAGCAGTTCTTC. Amino acid sequence: CASSLRDRVPFEQFF. The full variable domain, rest sourced from reference TRBV5-6 and TRBJ2-1, is DAGVTQSPTHLIKTRGQQVTLRCSPKSGHDTVSWYQQALGQGPQFIFQYYEEEERQRGNFPDRFSGHQFPNYSSELNVNALLLGDSALYLCASSLRDRVPFEQFFGPGTRLTVL.

This clone has just a few counts. The chain has TRBV19 and TRBJ1-6; weak D call: TRBD1 (6 bases). Trimming stripped 6 bases from V and 10 bases from J, with 10 bases between. This CDR3 comprises 12 residues. CDR1 LNHDA and CDR2 SQIVND come from the germline V gene (reference sequence). The CDR3 DNA reads TGTGCCAGTAGAACAGGGTACTCACCCCTCCACTTT. Amino acid sequence: CASRTGYSPLHF.

V gene TRBV5-1 combines with J gene TRBJ1-3, with D maybe TRBD1 (5 bases). The germline gives CDR1 SGHRS, CDR2 YFSETQ. Trimming shortened V by 0 bases and J by 4 bases, and 8 bases separated the two germline ends. The CDR3 runs 14 residues. CDR3 loop: CASSLVGDGNTIYF. The DNA of the CDR3 is TGCGCCAGCAGCTTGGTAGGGGACGGAAACACCATATATTTT.

V is TRBV7-2 and J is TRBJ2-2; 12 bases align to TRBD2. Germline loops: CDR1 SGHTA, CDR2 FQGNSA. The CDR3 runs 15 residues. V was pared by 7 bases and J by 4 bases, with 4 bases of the junction left unmatched. The CDR3 protein is CASIGLAGRTGELFF. The CDR3 nucleotides read TGTGCCAGCATCGGACTAGCGGGGCGCACCGGGGAGCTGTTTTTT.